The rows below give T cell receptor beta chains drawn from one sample of a study of Ad26.COV2.S vaccination and SARS-CoV-2 variants. Repertoires were generated with immunoSEQ multiplex PCR, while TCRdb's copy carries only in-frame clones and drops some. The data hold about 680,000 clones, with 70% to 90% observed a single time. This sample comprised peripheral blood, obtained in a trial of Ad26.COV2.S vaccine versus placebo. These receptor sequences come from a person between 18 and 65 years old who received the Ad26.COV2.S COVID-19 vaccine or a placebo. Each CDR3 is given with its conserved first and last residue. A D gene is named only where the DNA matches it firmly. Clone sizes are given selectively: once, few, many, or a class where the clone is expanded.

V	size	D	J	CDR3	DNA
TRBV25-1	-	TRBD2	TRBJ2-1	CASSVPRLAGYNEQFF	TGTGCCAGCAGCGTGCCTCGGCTAGCGGGATACAATGAGCAGTTCTTC
TRBV2	-	-	TRBJ2-7	CASSWIYEQYF	TGTGCCAGCAGTTGGATATACGAGCAGTACTTC
TRBV3-1/TRBV3-2	-	TRBD1	TRBJ1-3	CASSLGDRGPRNTIYF	TGTGCCAGCAGCCTAGGGGACAGGGGGCCAAGAAACACCATATATTTT
TRBV5-4	-	TRBD2	TRBJ2-1	CASRPSSGTYNEQFF	TGTGCCAGCCGCCCTTCTAGCGGGACGTACAATGAGCAGTTCTTC
TRBV25-1	-	-	TRBJ1-2	CASSSSGDYGYTF	TGTGCCAGCAGTTCCTCCGGTGACTATGGCTACACCTTC
TRBV7-2	-	TRBD1	TRBJ2-3	CASSARQGASTDTQYF	TGTGCCAGCAGCGCCCGACAGGGGGCCAGCACAGATACGCAGTATTTT
TRBV7-8	-	-	TRBJ2-3	CASSSRTSSTDTQYF	TGTGCCAGCAGCTCACGGACTTCTAGCACAGATACGCAGTATTTT
TRBV10-3	-	-	TRBJ2-7	CAISEKGPSYEQYF	TGTGCCATCAGTGAGAAGGGACCCTCCTACGAGCAGTACTTC
TRBV5-1	-	-	TRBJ1-3	CASSLGTQSSGNTIYF	TGCGCCAGCAGCTTGGGGACTCAGAGCTCTGGAAACACCATATATTTT
TRBV6-2/TRBV6-3	-	-	TRBJ2-4	CASSYSSNWDGAKNIQYF	TGTGCCAGCAGTTACTCGAGTAATTGGGATGGGGCCAAAAACATTCAGTACTTC
TRBV10-3	-	-	TRBJ2-3	CAIRDRLGGTDTQYF	TGTGCCATCAGAGACAGGTTGGGGGGCACAGATACGCAGTATTTT
TRBV9	-	-	TRBJ2-3	CASSPGFGRTDTQYF	TGTGCCAGCAGCCCAGGTTTCGGACGGACAGATACGCAGTATTTT
TRBV24-1	-	-	TRBJ2-1	CATTSGGYNEQFF	TGTGCCACCACCTCTGGGGGCTACAATGAGCAGTTCTTC
TRBV20-1	-	-	TRBJ2-5	CSAPDSETQYF	TGCAGTGCTCCAGACTCCGAGACCCAGTACTTC
TRBV19	-	-	TRBJ2-5	CASSRQVQETQYF	TGTGCCAGTAGTAGACAGGTTCAAGAGACCCAGTACTTC
TRBV9	-	TRBD2	TRBJ2-7	CASSVEAGRYEQYF	TGTGCCAGCAGCGTAGAAGCGGGGCGTTACGAGCAGTACTTC
TRBV19	few	TRBD1	TRBJ2-2	CASTPSTGYTGELFF	TGTGCCAGTACCCCGTCGACAGGGTACACCGGGGAGCTGTTTTTT
TRBV18	-	TRBD2	TRBJ2-7	CASSPRREITYEQYF	TGTGCCAGCTCCCCAAGGCGGGAGATAACCTACGAGCAGTACTTC
TRBV5-1	-	-	TRBJ2-2	CASSLVQANTGELFF	TGCGCCAGCAGCTTGGTACAGGCGAACACCGGGGAGCTGTTTTTT
TRBV5-1	-	-	TRBJ1-1	CASGTTDRTDTEAFF	TGCGCCAGCGGAACAACGGACAGAACGGACACTGAAGCTTTCTTT
TRBV25-1	once	-	TRBJ2-2	CASSDREARTGELFF	TGTGCCAGCAGTGACAGGGAGGCCCGCACCGGGGAGCTGTTTTTT
TRBV24-1	-	TRBD2	TRBJ2-1	CATSDPGTSGSNEQFF	TGTGCCACCAGTGACCCCGGGACTAGCGGGAGTAATGAGCAGTTCTTC
TRBV7-2	-	TRBD1	TRBJ2-3	CASSLADRGPVDTQYF	TGTGCCAGCAGCTTAGCAGACAGGGGGCCGGTGGATACGCAGTATTTT
TRBV18	-	-	TRBJ1-1	CASSAQGFEAFF	TGTGCCAGCTCGGCCCAGGGATTTGAAGCTTTCTTT
TRBV11-2	-	TRBD2	TRBJ2-1	CASSFTSGTSYNEQFF	TGTGCCAGCAGCTTTACTAGCGGGACCTCCTACAATGAGCAGTTCTTC
TRBV10-3	-	-	TRBJ2-7	CATHPGAGVSYEQYF	TGTGCCACCCACCCGGGGGCGGGGGTCTCCTACGAGCAGTACTTC
TRBV4-2	-	TRBD2	TRBJ2-7	CASSQESGLAGYEQYF	TGTGCCAGCAGCCAAGAATCAGGACTAGCGGGTTACGAGCAGTACTTC
TRBV19	-	TRBD2	TRBJ2-3	CASSIAPFERGPGTDTQYF	TGTGCCAGTAGTATAGCCCCGTTCGAGCGGGGGCCCGGCACAGATACGCAGTATTTT
TRBV27	-	-	TRBJ1-5	CASSFGVRQPQHF	TGTGCCAGCAGTTTTGGTGTTAGGCAGCCCCAGCATTTT
TRBV4-3	-	-	TRBJ2-1	CASSQDLRQGNLF	TGCGCCAGCAGCCAAGATCTACGGCAGGGGAACCTCTTC
TRBV6-5	-	TRBD1	TRBJ1-1	CASSLDRGMVVF	TGTGCCAGCAGTTTGGACAGGGGGATGGTAGTGTTT
TRBV18	-	-	TRBJ2-1	CASSPDLRNYNEQFF	TGTGCCAGCTCACCCGACCTTAGGAACTACAATGAGCAGTTCTTC
TRBV27	-	-	TRBJ1-2	CASSGRGPGYTF	TGTGCCAGCTCGGGGAGAGGGCCCGGCTACACCTTC
TRBV5-1	-	TRBD1	TRBJ2-7	CASSLAGGETYEQYF	TGCGCCAGCAGCTTGGCAGGGGGTGAAACCTACGAGCAGTACTTC
TRBV6-2/TRBV6-3	-	TRBD2	TRBJ2-5	CASSRGGSQETQYF	TGTGCCAGCAGTCGGGGAGGGTCCCAAGAGACCCAGTACTTC
TRBV9	-	-	TRBJ1-1	CASSVQGEAFF	TGTGCCAGCAGCGTACAGGGAGAAGCTTTCTTT
TRBV4-3	few	-	TRBJ2-1	CASSQDRDHSYNEQFF	TGCGCCAGCAGCCAAGACCGGGACCACTCCTACAATGAGCAGTTCTTC